This T cell receptor beta chain was retrieved from a study of blood T cell repertoires in COVID-19. At the level of the study: Whether acute or convalescent, the COVID-19 samples came from the United States, Italy and Spain. From T cells, B-cell-depleted T cells, or PBMCs came the material, which was cDNA or gDNA.

Methods used by the authors: Estimated nucleated cell counts came from reference gene primer amplification. The assay was immunoSEQ multiplex PCR, and TCRdb's table has in-frame clones only and misses some. D and trimming were read from the DNA, whereas the V and J calls and clone size are those reported in that table. The sample holds tens of thousands of clones, about 76% seen once. The germline CDR1 and CDR2 sequences are MNHEY and SVGAGI. V shed 6 bases and J shed 4 bases, with 10 bases lying between them. The CDR3 totals 12 residues. As to this clone: The same CDR3 is also encoded by other DNA sequences in this sample.

The TCR was taken from an elderly woman with active or convalescent COVID-19. The genes are TRBV6-5 and TRBJ2-7; TRBD1 is a possible D gene (6 bases). Material for sequencing was peripheral blood. CDR3 region: CASSQTGYEQYF. The CDR3 DNA is TGTGCCAGCAGCCAAACAGGGTACGAGCAGTACTTC.